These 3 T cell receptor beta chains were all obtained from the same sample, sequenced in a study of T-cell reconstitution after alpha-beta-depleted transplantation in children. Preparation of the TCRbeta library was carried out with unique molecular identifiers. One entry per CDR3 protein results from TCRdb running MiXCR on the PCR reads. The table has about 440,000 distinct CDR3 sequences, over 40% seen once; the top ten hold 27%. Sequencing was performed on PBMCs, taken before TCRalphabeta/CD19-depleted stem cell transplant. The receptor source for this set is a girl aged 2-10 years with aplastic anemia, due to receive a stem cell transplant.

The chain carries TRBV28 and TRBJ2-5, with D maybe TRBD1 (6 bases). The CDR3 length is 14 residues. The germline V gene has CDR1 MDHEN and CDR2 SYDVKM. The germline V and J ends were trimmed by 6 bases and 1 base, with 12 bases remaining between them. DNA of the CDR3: TGTGCCAGCAGCTCTGGACAGTCCCAAGAGACCCAGTACTTC. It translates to CASSSGQSQETQYF.

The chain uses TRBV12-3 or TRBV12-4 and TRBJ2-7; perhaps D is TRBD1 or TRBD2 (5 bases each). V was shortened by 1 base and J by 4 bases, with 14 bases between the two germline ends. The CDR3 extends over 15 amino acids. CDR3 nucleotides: TGTGCCAGCAGTTTAGGAGGGGTGTCCGCTTACGAGCAGTACTTC. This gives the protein CASSLGGVSAYEQYF.

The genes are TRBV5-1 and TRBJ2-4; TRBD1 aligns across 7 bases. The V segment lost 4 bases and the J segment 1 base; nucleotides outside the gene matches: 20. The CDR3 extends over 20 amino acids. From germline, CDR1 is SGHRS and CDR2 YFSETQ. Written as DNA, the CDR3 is TGCGCCAGCAGCCCCCGGGACAGCCGGGTTTCCCCATGGGCCAAAAACATTCAGTACTTC. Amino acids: CASSPRDSRVSPWAKNIQYF.